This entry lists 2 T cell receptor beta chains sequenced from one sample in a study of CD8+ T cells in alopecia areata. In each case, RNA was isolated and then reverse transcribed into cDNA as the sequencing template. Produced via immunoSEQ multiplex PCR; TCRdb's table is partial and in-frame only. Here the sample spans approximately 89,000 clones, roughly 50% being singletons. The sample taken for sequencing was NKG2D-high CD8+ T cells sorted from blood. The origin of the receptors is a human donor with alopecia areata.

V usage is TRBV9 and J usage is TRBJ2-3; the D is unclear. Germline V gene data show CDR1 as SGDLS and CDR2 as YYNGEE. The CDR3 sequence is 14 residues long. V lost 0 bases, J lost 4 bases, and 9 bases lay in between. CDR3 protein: CASSVEGVPDTQYF. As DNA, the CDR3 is TGTGCCAGCAGCGTAGAAGGAGTCCCAGATACGCAGTATTTT.

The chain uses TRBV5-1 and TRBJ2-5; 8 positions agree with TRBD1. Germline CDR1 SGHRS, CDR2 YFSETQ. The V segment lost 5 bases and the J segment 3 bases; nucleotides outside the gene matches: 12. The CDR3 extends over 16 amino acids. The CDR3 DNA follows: TGCGCCAGCAGACCTAGACCAGGGGGCGGAGAAGAGACCCAGTACTTC. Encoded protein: CASRPRPGGGEETQYF.